What follows is one T cell receptor (beta chain) and its context. Its specificity is unknown. This entry is derived from a study of cytotoxic CD8 clonotypes in ibrutinib-treated CLL. This table comes from immunoSEQ multiplex PCR, and its TCRdb copy is limited to in-frame clones, with some not included. The table has around 300,000 clones, 80% seen once. Regarding the study as a whole: Sustained-remission and progressing patients were not sampled at matched times.

V lost 2 bases, J lost 0 bases, and 9 bases lay in between. The CDR3 covers 15 residues. Germline V gene data show CDR1 as SGHRS and CDR2 as YFSETQ. This clonotype originated in a human donor with chronic lymphocytic leukemia. V usage is TRBV5-1 and J usage is TRBJ2-4; unclear D gene. Material: PBMCs, obtained before ibrutinib treatment. DNA for the CDR3: TGCGCCAGCAGCTTTCAGTCCATAGCCAAAAACATTCAGTACTTC. Its translation: CASSFQSIAKNIQYF. Filled out from reference TRBV5-1 and TRBJ2-4, the complete variable domain reads KAGVTQTPRYLIKTRGQQVTLSCSPISGHRSVSWYQQTPGQGLQFLFEYFSETQRNKGNFPGRFSGRQFSNSRSEMNVSTLELGDSALYLCASSFQSIAKNIQYFGAGTRLSVL.